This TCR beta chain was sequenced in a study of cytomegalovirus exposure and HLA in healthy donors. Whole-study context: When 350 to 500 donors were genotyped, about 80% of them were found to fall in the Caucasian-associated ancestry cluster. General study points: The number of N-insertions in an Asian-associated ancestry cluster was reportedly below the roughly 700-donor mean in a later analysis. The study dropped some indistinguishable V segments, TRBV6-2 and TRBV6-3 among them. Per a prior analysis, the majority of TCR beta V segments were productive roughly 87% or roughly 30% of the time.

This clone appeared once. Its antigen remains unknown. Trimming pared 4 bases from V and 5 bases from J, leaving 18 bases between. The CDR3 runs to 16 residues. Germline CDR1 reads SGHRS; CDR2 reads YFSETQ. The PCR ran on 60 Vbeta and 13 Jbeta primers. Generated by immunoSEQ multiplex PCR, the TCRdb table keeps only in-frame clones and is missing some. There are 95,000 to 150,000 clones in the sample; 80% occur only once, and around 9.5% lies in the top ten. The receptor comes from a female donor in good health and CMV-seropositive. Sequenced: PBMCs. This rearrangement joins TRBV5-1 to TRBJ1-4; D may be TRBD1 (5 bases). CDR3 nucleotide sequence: TGCGCCAGCAGCCTAACCCTCGGAGGGGTCAATGAAAAACTGTTTTTT. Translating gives CASSLTLGGVNEKLFF.